These 29 T cell receptor beta chains originate from one sample sequenced in a study of OX40 agonist ivuxolimab in advanced cancers. TCRdb keeps only in-frame clones here, not all; method: immunoSEQ multiplex PCR. The top ten hold approximately 1% of the sample, which has 71,000 or so clones, about 86% seen once. The input for sequencing was CD4+ or CD8+ T cells sorted from blood, taken in a trial of the OX40 agonist ivuxolimab. The receptors derive from an adult with an advanced solid tumor such as melanoma, head and neck, liver or kidney cancer.

The V call is TRBV18, the J call TRBJ2-7; 10 nucleotides agree with TRBD2. Germline CDR1 and CDR2: KGHSH and LQKENI. Unmatched junction bases numbered 12, after V lost 6 bases and J lost 4 bases. This CDR3 has 16 amino acids. Written as DNA, the CDR3 is TGTGCCAGCTCCAAAGTCCTAGCGGGAGATTGGTACGAGCAGTACTTC. It translates to CASSKVLAGDWYEQYF.

V gene TRBV7-9 combines with J gene TRBJ2-3; no firm D call. Germline V lookup: CDR1 SEHNR, CDR2 FQNEAQ (reference sequence). The CDR3 consists of 17 residues. Trimming removed 0 bases at V and 0 bases at J, with 13 bases between. In DNA, the CDR3 is TGTGCCAGCAGCTTAGCGTTTGGACGTGTAAGCACAGATACGCAGTATTTT. It yields the protein CASSLAFGRVSTDTQYF.

The chain employs TRBV7-2 and TRBJ1-5; D gene uncertain. The V end was cut by 1 base, the J end by 4 bases, with 5 bases between. CDR3 length: 13 amino acids. From germline, CDR1 is SGHTA and CDR2 FQGNSA. The CDR3 DNA reads as TGTGCCAGCAGCTTAGAACAGAATCAGCCCCAGCATTTT. Translating gives CASSLEQNQPQHF.

This chain uses TRBV11-1 with TRBJ1-5, with D possibly being TRBD1 (5 bases). V lost 1 base and J lost 7, with 11 bases in between. The CDR3 is 14 residues long. CDR1 is SGHAT, CDR2 FQDESV, per germline (reference sequence). The CDR3 sequence is CASSLDGAGQPQHF. In DNA form, the CDR3 reads TGTGCCAGCAGCTTAGATGGGGCAGGACAGCCCCAGCATTTT. Variable domain in full (rest from reference TRBV11-1 and TRBJ1-5): EAEVAQSPRYKITEKSQAVAFWCDPISGHATLYWYRQILGQGPELLVQFQDESVVDDSQLPKDRFSAERLKGVDSTLKIQPAELGDSAMYLCASSLDGAGQPQHFGDGTRLSIL.

The V gene is TRBV5-5, the J gene TRBJ1-4; no clear D gene. CDR1 and CDR2 (germline): SGHKS, YYEKEE (reference sequence). V was pared by 0 bases and J by 5 bases, with 11 bases between. CDR3 size: 15 residues. The CDR3 spells CASSLAPPANEKLFF. CDR3 DNA: TGTGCCAGCAGCTTGGCCCCCCCCGCGAATGAAAAACTGTTTTTT.

In regard to this clone: Other DNA sequences in this sample translate to the same CDR3. The rearrangement links TRBV10-3 to TRBJ1-2; TRBD1 might be the D (6 bases). Germline CDR1 ENHRY, CDR2 SYGVKD. This CDR3 is built from 14 residues. Trimming removed 3 bases from V and 1 base from J, with 9 bases in between. In nucleotides, the CDR3 is TGTGCCATCAGTGACGGGGGGCTTAACTATGGCTACACCTTC. Protein product: CAISDGGLNYGYTF.

The genes are TRBV5-8 and TRBJ2-2, with 9 bases matching TRBD2. This CDR3 region has 16 residues. Losses at the gene ends were 4 bases for V and 7 bases for J; bases not matched to a gene: 11. CDR1 and CDR2 (germline): SGHTS, YDEGEE. CDR3 protein: CASSRRLAEGVGELFF. The CDR3 nucleotides are TGTGCCAGCAGCCGCAGACTAGCGGAGGGGGTCGGGGAGCTGTTTTTT.

The CDR3 DNA reads as TGTGCCAGCAGCATGGACAGTCAAGAGACCCAGTACTTC. Its protein is CASSMDSQETQYF. The V and J genes are TRBV7-2 and TRBJ2-5; tentatively, D is TRBD1 (6 bases). With 5 bases removed from V and 2 bases from J, the gap between germline ends came to 9 bases. The CDR3 has 13 residues. CDR1 is SGHTA, CDR2 FQGNSA, per germline.

This chain connects TRBV14 to TRBJ2-2; D remains ambiguous. In germline, CDR1 is SGHDN, CDR2 FVKESK. The CDR3 covers 16 residues. V shed 4 bases and J shed 6 bases, with 18 bases lying between them. CDR3 region: CASSPPWGSVAGELFF. CDR3 nucleotide sequence: TGTGCCAGCAGCCCGCCCTGGGGTTCCGTCGCCGGGGAGCTGTTTTTT.

The chain carries TRBV19 and TRBJ2-6; 14 nucleotides agree with TRBD2. This CDR3 is 17 amino acids long. V dropped 6 bases and J dropped 0; count of bases not matched to a gene: 1. Germline loops: CDR1 LNHDA, CDR2 SQIVND (reference sequence). Written as DNA, the CDR3 is TGTGCCAGTAGCGGACTAGCGGGAGGCTCTGGGGCCAACGTCCTGACTTTC. It yields the protein CASSGLAGGSGANVLTF.

The rearrangement uses TRBV27 and TRBJ2-2, with TRBD2 matching 15 bases. Germline-derived CDR1 and CDR2 are MNHEY and SMNVEV (reference sequence). This CDR3 has 19 residues. Unmatched junction bases numbered 3, after V lost 1 base and J lost 0 bases. The CDR3 reads CASSLWGLAGGTNTGELFF. DNA of the CDR3: TGTGCCAGCAGTTTATGGGGACTAGCGGGAGGTACGAACACCGGGGAGCTGTTTTTT.

The rearrangement joins TRBV2 to TRBJ2-7; D remains ambiguous. The V end lost 3 bases, the J end lost 1 base, and 7 bases lay between the germline ends. The CDR3 runs 13 residues. CDR1 and CDR2 from the germline V gene are SNHLY and FYNNEI. The CDR3 loop is CASSEELSYEQYF. The CDR3 region has the DNA TGTGCCAGCAGTGAGGAGTTATCCTACGAGCAGTACTTC.

The chain is built from TRBV11-3 and TRBJ2-3; D not certain. Germline assignment: CDR1 SGHNT and CDR2 YENEEA. Trimming cost V 2 bases and J 4 bases, with 13 bases left between them. CDR3 length: 15 residues. CDR3 region: CASSLRTSVADTQYF. The CDR3 DNA sequence: TGTGCCAGCAGCTTAAGGACCTCCGTGGCAGATACGCAGTATTTT.

This chain uses TRBV20-1 with TRBJ2-5, with D tentatively TRBD1 (6 bases). From germline, CDR1 is DFQATT and CDR2 SNEGSKA (reference sequence). V lost 7 bases, J lost 9 bases, and 12 bases lay in between. The CDR3 consists of 10 residues. For the CDR3, the DNA is TGCAGTGTCGGCAGGGGTGCCCAGTACTTC. This translates into CSVGRGAQYF.

The chain is built from TRBV11-3 and TRBJ2-5; 8 positions match TRBD2. This CDR3 is built from 15 residues. CDR1 SGHNT and CDR2 YENEEA come from the germline V gene. V was clipped by 6 bases and J by 5 bases; unmatched bases: 11. The CDR3 nucleotides read TGTGCCAGCAGTTCCCGGGGGGGGTTATCGGAGACCCAGTACTTC. Encoded protein: CASSSRGGLSETQYF.

The chain carries TRBV6-6 and TRBJ2-7, with TRBD2 identical over 7 bases. V shed 7 bases and J 7 bases; nucleotides not matched to a gene: 13. This CDR3 has 14 amino acids. In germline, CDR1 is MNHNY, CDR2 SVGAGI (reference sequence). DNA of the CDR3: TGTGCCAGCACCCCCAGGGCGGGAGCAGGGGAGCAGTACTTC. Its protein is CASTPRAGAGEQYF.

The genes are TRBV5-1 and TRBJ2-3; the match to TRBD2 covers 10 bases. The CDR3 is 14 residues long. J lost 5 bases, V lost 6 bases, and 6 bases had no gene match. Germline V CDR1 and CDR2: SGHRS, YFSETQ. The CDR3 loop reads CASKAGGPKDTQYF. In DNA, the CDR3 is TGCGCCAGCAAAGCGGGAGGGCCAAAAGATACGCAGTATTTT.

The chain joins TRBV5-1 to TRBJ1-2; TRBD1 is a possible D gene (6 bases). The V end lost 3 bases, the J end lost 5 bases, and 11 bases lay between the germline ends. CDR1 is SGHRS, CDR2 YFSETQ, per germline. This CDR3 is 13 amino acids long. The CDR3 bases are TGCGCCAGCAGCTGGGGGGCGAGTTATGGCTACACCTTC. This encodes CASSWGASYGYTF. The full variable domain, its missing parts supplied by reference TRBV5-1 and TRBJ1-2, is KAGVTQTPRYLIKTRGQQVTLSCSPISGHRSVSWYQQTPGQGLQFLFEYFSETQRNKGNFPGRFSGRQFSNSRSEMNVSTLELGDSALYLCASSWGASYGYTFGSGTRLTVV.

The V call is TRBV6-1, the J call TRBJ2-1; a weak D match, TRBD2 (6 bases). This CDR3 contains 18 residues. Trimming stripped 1 base from V and 0 bases from J, with 16 bases between. Germline lookup yields CDR1 MNHNS and CDR2 SASEGT. CDR3 coding DNA: TGTGCCAGCAGTGAAGTTAGTAGCGGCATCGGCTCCTACAATGAGCAGTTCTTC. Residues: CASSEVSSGIGSYNEQFF.

The V call is TRBV7-2, the J call TRBJ2-3; 9 nucleotides align to TRBD1. Trimming removed 0 bases from V and 4 bases from J; junction bases left unmatched: 8. This CDR3 has 17 amino acids. Germline V gene sequence: CDR1 SGHTA, CDR2 FQGNSA. CDR3 DNA: TGTGCCAGCAGCTTAGCTTCCGGGACAGGGATCGCAGATACGCAGTATTTT. It is translated as CASSLASGTGIADTQYF.

The V gene is TRBV16, the J gene TRBJ2-1; 7 positions agree with TRBD2. V lost 2 bases and J lost 4; bases outside the gene matches: 5. The CDR3 is 15 amino acids. Germline CDR1 reads KGHSY; CDR2 reads FQNENV. CDR3 nucleotide sequence: TGTGCCAGCAGCCAAGGGCTAGCGGAATACAATGAGCAGTTCTTC. The encoded protein is CASSQGLAEYNEQFF.

This CDR3 is CASSSPARQGTYGYTF. Here the CDR3 DNA reads TGTGCCAGCAGTTCCCCTGCCCGACAGGGGACCTATGGCTACACCTTC. The gene calls are TRBV28 and TRBJ1-2; TRBD1 matches 8 bases. The ends lost 4 bases at V and 4 bases at J; junction bases unmatched: 11. The CDR3 has 16 amino acids. The germline V gene encodes CDR1 MDHEN and CDR2 SYDVKM.

The chain employs TRBV2 and TRBJ1-4, with D possibly being TRBD1 (5 bases). CDR1 SNHLY and CDR2 FYNNEI come from the germline V gene. This CDR3 region has 14 residues. V was cut by 6 bases and J by 7 bases, with 15 bases left in between. CDR3 protein: CASRGTGVFEKLFF. In DNA form, the CDR3 reads TGTGCCAGCAGGGGGACCGGGGTTTTTGAAAAACTGTTTTTT.

The CDR3 reads CASSFWQGTLLNTEAFF. The CDR3 nucleotides read TGTGCCAGCAGCTTCTGGCAGGGGACCTTGTTGAACACTGAAGCTTTCTTT. This chain joins TRBV7-2 and TRBJ1-1, with a tentative D call TRBD1 (6 bases). V was clipped by 3 bases and J by 0 bases, with 17 bases between them. CDR1 and CDR2 from the germline V gene are SGHTA and FQGNSA. CDR3 size: 17 residues.

The genes are TRBV19 and TRBJ1-1, with no clear D. Germline assignment: CDR1 LNHDA and CDR2 SQIVND (reference sequence). Trimming took off 7 bases at V and 4 bases at J, with 16 bases between the two ends. This CDR3 is 14 amino acids long. The CDR3 here is CASKSRHDRTEAFF. The CDR3 DNA sequence: TGTGCCAGTAAGTCGCGACATGATCGCACTGAAGCTTTCTTT.

This sequence joins TRBV27 and TRBJ2-2, with 7 bases identical to TRBD2. CDR1 and CDR2 (germline): MNHEY, SMNVEV (reference sequence). The CDR3 consists of 19 residues. Losses at the gene ends were 3 bases for V and 4 bases for J; bases not matched to a gene: 17. For the CDR3, the DNA is TGTGCCAGCAGTTTTAGAACAACTACTCTGGGACTATCCACCGGGGAGCTGTTTTTT. It encodes CASSFRTTTLGLSTGELFF.

This clone was observed once. The chain couples TRBV19 to TRBJ1-1; possible D gene TRBD1, 5 bases. CDR1 and CDR2 (germline): LNHDA, SQIVND (reference sequence). Trimming shortened V by 10 bases and J by 1 base, and 16 bases separated the two germline ends. This CDR3 comprises 14 residues. As DNA, the CDR3 is TGTGCCACCCGAAGGAGAGGGACGAACACTGAAGCTTTCTTT. Translating it yields CATRRRGTNTEAFF.

The chain employs TRBV28 and TRBJ2-1, with D uncertain. Looked up from germline, CDR1 is MDHEN and CDR2 is SYDVKM. The CDR3 loop spans 14 amino acids. Trimming cost V 3 bases and J 0 bases, with 6 bases left between them. The DNA for the CDR3 is TGTGCCAGCAGTTTCCGAATCTCCTACAATGAGCAGTTCTTC. Protein product: CASSFRISYNEQFF.

This clone came up once. The chain employs TRBV18 and TRBJ1-2, with 9 bases identical to TRBD1. The CDR3 runs 15 residues. In germline, CDR1 is KGHSH, CDR2 LQKENI. With V trimmed by 0 bases and J by 3 bases, 2 bases remained unmatched. CDR3 sequence (DNA): TGTGCCAGCTCACCACCTGGGACAGGGCACTATGGCTACACCTTC. This gives the protein CASSPPGTGHYGYTF. The whole variable domain, remainder taken from reference TRBV18 and TRBJ1-2, is NAGVMQNPRHLVRRRGQEARLRCSPMKGHSHVYWYRQLPEEGLKFMVYLQKENIIDESGMPKERFSAEFPKEGPSILRIQQVVRGDSAAYFCASSPPGTGHYGYTFGSGTRLTVV.